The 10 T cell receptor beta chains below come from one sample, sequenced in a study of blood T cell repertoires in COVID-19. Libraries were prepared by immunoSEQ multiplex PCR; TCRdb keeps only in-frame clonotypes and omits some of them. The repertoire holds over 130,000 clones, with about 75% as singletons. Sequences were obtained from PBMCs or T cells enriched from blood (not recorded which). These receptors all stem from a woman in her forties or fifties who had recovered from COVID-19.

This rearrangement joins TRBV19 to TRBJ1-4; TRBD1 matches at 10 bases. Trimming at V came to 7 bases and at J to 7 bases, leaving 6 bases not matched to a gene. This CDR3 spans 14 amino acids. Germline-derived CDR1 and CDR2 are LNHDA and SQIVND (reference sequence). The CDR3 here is CASTRGTGVEKLFF. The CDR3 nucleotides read TGTGCCAGTACCCGCGGGACAGGGGTTGAAAAACTGTTTTTT.

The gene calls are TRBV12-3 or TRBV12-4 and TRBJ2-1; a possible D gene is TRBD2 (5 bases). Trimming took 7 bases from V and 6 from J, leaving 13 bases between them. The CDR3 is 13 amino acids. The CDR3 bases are TGTGCCAGCACGCTTTTAGGAGGCAATGAGCAGTTCTTC. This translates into CASTLLGGNEQFF.

CDR3 in DNA: TGTGCCAGCAGCTTAACAGGTCTGGAAAAACTGTTTTTT. Translation gives CASSLTGLEKLFF. The chain uses TRBV7-9 and TRBJ1-4; D possibly corresponds to TRBD1 (5 bases). V was pared by 2 bases and J by 8 bases, with 9 bases between. From germline, CDR1 is SEHNR and CDR2 FQNEAQ (reference sequence). This CDR3 region has 13 residues.

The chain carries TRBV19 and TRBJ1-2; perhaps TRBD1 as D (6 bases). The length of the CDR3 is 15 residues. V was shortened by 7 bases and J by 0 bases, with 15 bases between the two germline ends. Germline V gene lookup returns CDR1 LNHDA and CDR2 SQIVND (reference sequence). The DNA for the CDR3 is TGTGCCAGTATGTGGGCGGACAGAGCTAACTATGGCTACACCTTC. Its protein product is CASMWADRANYGYTF.

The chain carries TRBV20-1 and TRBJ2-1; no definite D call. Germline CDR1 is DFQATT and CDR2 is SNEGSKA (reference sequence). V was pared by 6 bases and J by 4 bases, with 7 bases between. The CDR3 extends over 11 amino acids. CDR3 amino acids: CSARGYNEQFF. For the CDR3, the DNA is TGCAGTGCGCGAGGTTACAATGAGCAGTTCTTC.

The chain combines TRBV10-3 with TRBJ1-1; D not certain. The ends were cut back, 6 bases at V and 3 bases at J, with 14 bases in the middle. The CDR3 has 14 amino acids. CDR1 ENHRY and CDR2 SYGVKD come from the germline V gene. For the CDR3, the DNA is TGTGCCATCAGGGGGAGGGAGGAAGACACTGAAGCTTTCTTT. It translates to CAIRGREEDTEAFF.

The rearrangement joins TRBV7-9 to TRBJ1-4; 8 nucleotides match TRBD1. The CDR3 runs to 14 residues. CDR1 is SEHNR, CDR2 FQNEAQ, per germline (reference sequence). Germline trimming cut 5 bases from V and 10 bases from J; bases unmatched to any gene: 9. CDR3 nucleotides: TGTGCCAGCAGCCCCAGGGGGCGAAGGGGAAAACTGTTTTTT. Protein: CASSPRGRRGKLFF.

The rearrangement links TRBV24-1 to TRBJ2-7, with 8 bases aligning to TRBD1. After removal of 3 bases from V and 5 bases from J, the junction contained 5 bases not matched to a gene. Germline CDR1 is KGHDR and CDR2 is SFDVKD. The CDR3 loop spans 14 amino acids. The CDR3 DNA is TGTGCCACCAGTGATGCAGGGGGCACGAACGAGCAGTACTTC. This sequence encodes CATSDAGGTNEQYF.

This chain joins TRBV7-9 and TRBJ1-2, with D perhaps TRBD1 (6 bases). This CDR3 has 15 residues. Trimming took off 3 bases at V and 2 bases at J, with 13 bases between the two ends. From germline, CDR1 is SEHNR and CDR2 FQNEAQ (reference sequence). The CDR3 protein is CASSFSGAPNYGYTF. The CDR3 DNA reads TGTGCCAGCAGCTTCTCAGGGGCCCCAAACTATGGCTACACCTTC. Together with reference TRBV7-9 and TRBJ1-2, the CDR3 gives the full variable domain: DTGVSQNPRHKITKRGQNVTFRCDPISEHNRLYWYRQTLGQGPEFLTYFQNEAQLEKSRLLSDRFSAERPKGSFSTLEIQRTEQGDSAMYLCASSFSGAPNYGYTFGSGTRLTVV.

The CDR3 sequence: CSVGLGAILEQFF. The DNA for the CDR3 is TGCAGCGTGGGACTAGGAGCCATCCTTGAGCAGTTCTTC. The J gene is TRBJ2-1, the V gene TRBV29-1; TRBD2 matches at 8 bases. This CDR3 has 13 amino acids. V shed 6 bases, J shed 9 bases, and the junction held 10 bases outside the gene matches. Germline V gene data show CDR1 as SQVTM and CDR2 as ANQGSEA.